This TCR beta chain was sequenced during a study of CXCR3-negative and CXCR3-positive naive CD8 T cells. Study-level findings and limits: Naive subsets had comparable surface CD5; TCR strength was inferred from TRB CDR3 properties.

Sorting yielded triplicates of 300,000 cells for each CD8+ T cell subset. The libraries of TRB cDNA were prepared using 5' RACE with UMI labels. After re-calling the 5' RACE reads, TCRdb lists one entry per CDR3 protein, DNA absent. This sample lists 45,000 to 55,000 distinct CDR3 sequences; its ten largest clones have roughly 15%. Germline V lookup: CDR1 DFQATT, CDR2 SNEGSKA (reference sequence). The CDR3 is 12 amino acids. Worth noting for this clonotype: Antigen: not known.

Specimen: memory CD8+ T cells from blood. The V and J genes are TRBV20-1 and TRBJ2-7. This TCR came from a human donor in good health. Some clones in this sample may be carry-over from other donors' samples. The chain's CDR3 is CSARRRGREQYF.